This TCR beta chain was recovered during a study of identifying expanded T cells in peripheral blood (dated by TCRdb to the late 2010s). General notes on the study: Four technical replicates, made by sequencing separate aliquots from the same pool of genomic DNA, were compared pairwise. Study-wide conclusions, independent of this receptor: For all healthy donors, the variance in clone template counts between approximately 2-week samples rose significantly as total template count increased. The authors expected that over much longer intervals, such as months to years, biological variance in healthy repertoires might increase even further. The beta-binomial model significantly reduced the number of clones called differentially abundant and the false-positive rate across all healthy-donor time intervals. Between technical replicates the binomial model flagged about 1.2 differentially abundant clones, whereas over roughly 2 weeks the binomial model flagged about 16.4 and over roughly 4 weeks around 20.

TCRbeta CDR3 regions were profiled with the immunoSEQ Assay using bias-controlled multiplex PCR amplification of genomic DNA. Turning to the authors' computational methods: The absolute abundance of each unique TCRbeta CDR3 region was quantified after sequences were collapsed and filtered. Differential abundance was assessed using a binomial (Fisher-equivalent) model and a beta-binomial model in which time-dependent variance fitted from healthy donors was added. Clones with fewer than 5 combined templates were removed, and differential abundance was called for clones with a Benjamini-Hochberg FDR below 0.01. Using the form v = (b*log(k)+a)^2, the beta-binomial variance was modeled as a function of the total template count across the two samples. TCRdb took over this immuneACCESS table, retaining in-frame rearrangements with V and J assigned. Such tables are incomplete; in checked studies, under half of the missing clones stem from an unresolved V gene, and the remainder is unexplained. V, J and clone size are taken as reported in that table, and D and trimming were inferred from the DNA itself. This sample holds 120,000 or so clones; roughly 84% were observed only once. 2.5% to 3.5% of the sample belongs to the ten largest clones.

Sequences DFQATT (CDR1) and SNEGSKA (CDR2) are obtained from the germline V gene (reference sequence). CDR3 length: 11 amino acids, cysteine to phenylalanine. The retained sequence is limited to the CDR3, 33 bases, with the frame set at the first base. V is pared back by 7 bases and J by 0 bases, with 7 bases lying between the germline termini. No immune events such as infections were documented for the healthy donors during the collection period. Blood repertoires from healthy donors were used as a training cohort for calibrating time-dependent variance in a beta-binomial model of differential abundance of T-cell clones. There were about 10 healthy donors in the training cohort, of whom 3 were female and 7 were male. The donors were between about 25 and 65 years old, with an average age of roughly 43 years. Whole blood from each healthy donor was obtained from a commercial supplier and was collected at three time points roughly 13 days apart. Genomic DNA was extracted from unsorted whole blood for immunosequencing.

This clone was picked up one time. It has no known antigen specificity. No much larger clone exists at a distance of one base, and base qualities are not known. The chain employs TRBV20-1 and TRBJ2-7; a confident D gene designation cannot be given. Sequences were obtained from blood. The sequence was collected from a person aged 18 to 75 in good health. The CDR3 protein: CSGYYSYEQYF. In nucleotide form, the sequence is TGCAGTGGTTACTACTCCTACGAGCAGTACTTC.